The 27 T cell receptor beta chains below come from one sample, sequenced in a study of T cell clones after liver transplantation. This table comes from immunoSEQ multiplex PCR, and its TCRdb copy is limited to in-frame clones, with some not included. Of 55,000 to 80,000 clones in the sample, about 92% were seen once. The material sequenced was CD4+ T cells from blood, taken before liver transplant. The receptors here all came from a human donor who received a liver transplant.

The chain joins TRBV12-5 to TRBJ1-3, with no clear D. V dropped 6 bases and J dropped 0 bases, with 3 bases sitting between them. The germline CDR1 and CDR2 sequences are LGHNT and FRNRAP. The CDR3 covers 12 residues. The CDR3 DNA is TGTGCTAGTGGAAGCTCTGGAAACACCATATATTTT. This sequence encodes CASGSSGNTIYF.

The chain employs TRBV20-1 and TRBJ2-5, with D possibly TRBD2 on 5 matching bases. V lost 5 bases and J lost 4, with 8 bases in between. CDR3 size: 11 residues. Germline V CDR1 and CDR2: DFQATT, SNEGSKA (reference sequence). The DNA of the CDR3 is TGCAGTGCTGGCGCGGGAGAGACCCAGTACTTC. Its translation is CSAGAGETQYF.

The chain recombines TRBV29-1 with TRBJ2-1; D is possibly TRBD2 (6 bases). Germline V CDR1 and CDR2: SQVTM, ANQGSEA. The CDR3 totals 15 residues. Trimming left V 5 bases short and J 0 bases short, with 14 bases between. The CDR3 bases are TGCAGCGTTTCGGGACTCCCGAGCTCCTACAATGAGCAGTTCTTC. Translating gives CSVSGLPSSYNEQFF.

The V call is TRBV28, the J call TRBJ2-1; D possibly matches TRBD1 or TRBD2 (7 bases each). Germline CDR1 MDHEN, CDR2 SYDVKM. V lost 1 base and J 5 bases, leaving 15 bases between the germline ends. The CDR3 has 16 residues. In DNA form, the CDR3 reads TGTGCCAGCAGTTTATCTGCCAGGGGGGGACACAATGAGCAGTTCTTC. The encoded protein is CASSLSARGGHNEQFF.

This clone was recorded a few times. The V and J genes are TRBV7-6 and TRBJ1-1, with TRBD1 as a possible D gene (5 bases). V was shortened by 5 bases and J by 2 bases, with 15 bases between the two germline ends. CDR3 length: 15 residues. Germline CDR1 is SGHVS and CDR2 is FNYEAQ. CDR3 coding DNA: TGTGCCAGCAGCCCTTCTCGACAGTTAAACACTGAAGCTTTCTTT. Encoded protein: CASSPSRQLNTEAFF.

In this sample, this clone turned up once. The genes are TRBV10-1 and TRBJ2-7, with 7 bases aligning to TRBD1. J was trimmed by 3 bases and V by 4 bases; bases with no gene match: 12. The CDR3 loop spans 16 amino acids. Germline V gene data show CDR1 as WNHNN and CDR2 as SYGVQD (reference sequence). The CDR3 is CASSAQRQGRIYEQYF. The CDR3 coding sequence is TGCGCCAGCAGTGCCCAACGACAGGGTAGAATCTACGAGCAGTACTTC.

The chain has TRBV27 and TRBJ1-2, with TRBD1 matching over 8 bases. There are 12 residues in the CDR3. The V gene's germline CDR1 is MNHEY and CDR2 SMNVEV (reference sequence). V was pared by 6 bases and J by 8 bases, with 5 bases of the junction left unmatched. This CDR3 is CASRPDRGGYTF. CDR3 in DNA: TGTGCCAGCAGGCCAGACAGGGGAGGCTACACCTTC.

The rearrangement joins TRBV19 to TRBJ1-2; D uncertain. Trimming took 3 bases from V and 2 from J, leaving 7 bases between them. Germline CDR1 and CDR2: LNHDA and SQIVND (reference sequence). The CDR3 is made up of 13 amino acids. The CDR3 bases are TGTGCCAGTAGTATGGCCGGAAACTATGGCTACACCTTC. Amino acids: CASSMAGNYGYTF. The full variable domain, rest sourced from reference TRBV19 and TRBJ1-2, is DGGITQSPKYLFRKEGQNVTLSCEQNLNHDAMYWYRQDPGQGLRLIYYSQIVNDFQKGDIAEGYSVSREKKESFPLTVTSAQKNPTAFYLCASSMAGNYGYTFGSGTRLTVV.

The J gene is TRBJ1-2, the V gene TRBV6-4; perhaps TRBD1 as D (6 bases). The CDR3 is 15 residues long. The V and J ends lost 2 bases and 0 bases respectively, with 10 bases between them. Germline V gene data show CDR1 as MRHNA and CDR2 as SNTAGT. CDR3 sequence reads: CASSDEAGANYGYTF. The CDR3 nucleotides read TGTGCCAGCAGTGACGAGGCAGGGGCTAACTATGGCTACACCTTC.

V usage is TRBV4-1 and J usage is TRBJ2-3; D is perhaps TRBD2 (5 bases). Trimming took off 0 bases at V and 4 bases at J, with 14 bases between the two ends. The length of the CDR3 is 16 residues. The germline V gene has CDR1 MGHRA and CDR2 YSYEKL. The CDR3 region has the DNA TGCGCCAGCAGCCAAGATAGGGCGGGTCGCCCAGATACGCAGTATTTT. It encodes CASSQDRAGRPDTQYF.

The chain links TRBV5-6 to TRBJ2-1; weak D call: TRBD1 (5 bases). V lost 0 bases to trimming and J lost 5 bases, with 6 bases between them. The CDR3 is 13 residues long. The germline V gene has CDR1 SGHDT and CDR2 YYEEEE. The CDR3 DNA follows: TGTGCCAGCAGCTTGGCAGGGAACAATGAGCAGTTCTTC. Protein sequence: CASSLAGNNEQFF.

This clone was counted a few times. V is TRBV11-2 and J is TRBJ2-7; D is unclear. Trimming left V 5 bases short and J 4 bases short, with 12 bases between. Germline V CDR1 and CDR2: SGHAT, FQNNGV. The CDR3 is 13 residues long. The CDR3 DNA follows: TGTGCCAGCAGCCTACGTCTTTCGTACGAGCAGTACTTC. Its protein product is CASSLRLSYEQYF.

The chain joins TRBV28 to TRBJ2-1; a possible D gene is TRBD1 (5 bases). The V gene's germline CDR1 is MDHEN and CDR2 SYDVKM. The CDR3 covers 14 residues. The V end was cut by 6 bases, the J end by 3 bases, with 12 bases between. CDR3 in amino acids: CASRDIGNYNEQFF. The CDR3 DNA sequence: TGTGCCAGCAGGGACATTGGCAACTACAATGAGCAGTTCTTC. Complete variable domain (other parts from reference TRBV28 and TRBJ2-1): DVKVTQSSRYLVKRTGEKVFLECVQDMDHENMFWYRQDPGLGLRLIYFSYDVKMKEKGDIPEGYSVSREKKERFSLILESASTNQTSMYLCASRDIGNYNEQFFGPGTRLTVL.

The chain couples TRBV27 to TRBJ2-1; no reliable D call. This CDR3 has 12 residues. CDR1 and CDR2 (germline): MNHEY, SMNVEV (reference sequence). Deletions cut 5 bases from V and 5 bases from J, with 7 bases between. Here the CDR3 DNA reads TGTGCCAGCAGTCGGGTAAACAATGAGCAGTTCTTC. Encoded protein: CASSRVNNEQFF.

Comments on this clone: The junction departs from the called germline gene at one end, perhaps through a read error. This chain uses TRBV5-1 with TRBJ2-4, with a tentative D call TRBD2 (6 bases). CDR3 size: 18 residues. Per the germline V gene, CDR1 is SGHRS and CDR2 is YFSETQ. CDR3 in DNA: TGCGCCCGCAGCTTGGGGGTGGGGGGATTTGGGGCCAAAAACATTCAGTACTTC. Amino acids: CARSLGVGGFGAKNIQYF.

The count of this clone is one. As DNA, the CDR3 is TGTGCAAGTCGCTCAGTACCGGCCGGCTGCACCTACGAGCAGTACTTC. It encodes CASRSVPAGCTYEQYF. The chain combines TRBV12-2 with TRBJ2-7. TRBV12-2 constitutes a pseudogene. The length of the CDR3 is 16 residues.

The chain carries TRBV7-3 and TRBJ2-2; D uncertain. CDR1 and CDR2 (germline): SGHTA, FQGTGA. This CDR3 has 16 amino acids. V was pared by 1 base and J by 1 base, with 10 bases between. The CDR3 region has the DNA TGTGCCAGCAGCTTAAATAGCTTACAGAACACCGGGGAGCTGTTTTTT. Protein product: CASSLNSLQNTGELFF.

The CDR3 loop is CASSDRLAGGDTQYF. The CDR3 bases are TGTGCCAGCAGCGACAGACTAGCGGGAGGGGATACGCAGTATTTT. The chain couples TRBV9 to TRBJ2-3; 14 nucleotides agree with TRBD2. This CDR3 contains 15 residues. Germline CDR1 SGDLS, CDR2 YYNGEE. Trimming at V came to 3 bases and at J to 6 bases, leaving 3 bases not matched to a gene.

The chain carries TRBV11-3 and TRBJ2-7, with 10 bases matching TRBD2. This CDR3 region has 16 residues. Germline V gene data show CDR1 as SGHNT and CDR2 as YENEEA. Unmatched junction bases numbered 8, after V lost 3 bases and J lost 3 bases. CDR3 in DNA: TGTGCCAGCAGCTTGGGCCTAGCGGGAGAAGGCTACGAGCAGTACTTC. Translating it yields CASSLGLAGEGYEQYF.

DNA for the CDR3: TGTGCCAGTACCCTCGCCGGGGAGCTGTTTTTT. Its translation is CASTLAGELFF. V gene TRBV19 combines with J gene TRBJ2-2; no firm D call. The CDR3 has 11 amino acids. Germline V CDR1 and CDR2: LNHDA, SQIVND (reference sequence). The V gene lost 7 bases and the J gene lost 6 bases, with 6 bases spanning the gap.

The chain's CDR3 is CASSLVEGWYTF. CDR3 DNA sequence: TGTGCCAGCAGCTTGGTGGAGGGATGGTACACCTTC. The chain employs TRBV7-9 and TRBJ1-2; D remains unclear. The CDR3 runs 12 residues. Germline CDR1 reads SEHNR; CDR2 reads FQNEAQ (reference sequence). V dropped 3 bases and J dropped 11 bases, with 13 bases sitting between them.

This chain joins TRBV5-1 and TRBJ2-1; D is ambiguous. This CDR3 is built from 14 residues. V was trimmed by 0 bases and J by 7 bases, leaving 11 bases between them. Germline-derived CDR1 and CDR2 are SGHRS and YFSETQ. CDR3: CASSLVALRNEQFF. CDR3 nucleotide sequence: TGCGCCAGCAGCTTGGTTGCCCTGAGGAATGAGCAGTTCTTC.

J is TRBJ2-1 and V is TRBV19, with D perhaps matching TRBD2 (6 bases). CDR1 LNHDA and CDR2 SQIVND come from the germline V gene (reference sequence). The V end was cut by 3 bases, the J end by 6 bases, with 12 bases between. The CDR3 contains 14 residues. DNA for the CDR3: TGTGCCAGTAGTATCCCGTACGGGGGCAATGAGCAGTTCTTC. It translates to CASSIPYGGNEQFF.

The chain couples TRBV19 to TRBJ2-7, with 10 nucleotides matching TRBD1. Unmatched junction bases numbered 2, after V lost 6 bases and J lost 0 bases. CDR1 LNHDA and CDR2 SQIVND come from the germline V gene (reference sequence). The CDR3 covers 14 residues. CDR3 DNA: TGTGCCAGTAGACGACAGGGGGCCTCCTACGAGCAGTACTTC. It encodes CASRRQGASYEQYF.

This sequence joins TRBV6-1 and TRBJ2-7, with 13 bases lining up with TRBD2. From germline, CDR1 is MNHNS and CDR2 SASEGT. This CDR3 is 15 amino acids long. The V gene end was trimmed by 4 bases and the J gene end by 2 bases; junction bases not matched to a gene: 2. This CDR3 is CASSGGLAGPYEQYF. CDR3 DNA sequence: TGTGCCAGCAGTGGGGGACTAGCGGGACCCTACGAGCAGTACTTC.

The chain combines TRBV5-4 with TRBJ2-6, with D perhaps matching TRBD1 (6 bases). Germline V gene sequence: CDR1 SGHNT, CDR2 YYREEE (reference sequence). The CDR3 is 14 amino acids. Trimming cost V 3 bases and J 2 bases, with 6 bases left between them. The CDR3 DNA reads TGTGCCAGCAGCTCAGGGGCTGGGGCCAACGTCCTGACTTTC. This gives the protein CASSSGAGANVLTF.

The chain links TRBV28 to TRBJ1-4; a weak D match, TRBD1 (6 bases). The CDR3 covers 15 residues. CDR1 and CDR2 (germline): MDHEN, SYDVKM. Trimming shortened V by 4 bases and J by 8 bases, and 17 bases separated the two germline ends. Here the CDR3 reads CASSSGQSVGEKLFF. CDR3 nucleotides: TGTGCCAGCAGTTCTGGACAGTCCGTGGGGGAAAAACTGTTTTTT. Looking up the rest from reference TRBV28 and TRBJ1-4 gives the full variable domain: DVKVTQSSRYLVKRTGEKVFLECVQDMDHENMFWYRQDPGLGLRLIYFSYDVKMKEKGDIPEGYSVSREKKERFSLILESASTNQTSMYLCASSSGQSVGEKLFFGSGTQLSVL.